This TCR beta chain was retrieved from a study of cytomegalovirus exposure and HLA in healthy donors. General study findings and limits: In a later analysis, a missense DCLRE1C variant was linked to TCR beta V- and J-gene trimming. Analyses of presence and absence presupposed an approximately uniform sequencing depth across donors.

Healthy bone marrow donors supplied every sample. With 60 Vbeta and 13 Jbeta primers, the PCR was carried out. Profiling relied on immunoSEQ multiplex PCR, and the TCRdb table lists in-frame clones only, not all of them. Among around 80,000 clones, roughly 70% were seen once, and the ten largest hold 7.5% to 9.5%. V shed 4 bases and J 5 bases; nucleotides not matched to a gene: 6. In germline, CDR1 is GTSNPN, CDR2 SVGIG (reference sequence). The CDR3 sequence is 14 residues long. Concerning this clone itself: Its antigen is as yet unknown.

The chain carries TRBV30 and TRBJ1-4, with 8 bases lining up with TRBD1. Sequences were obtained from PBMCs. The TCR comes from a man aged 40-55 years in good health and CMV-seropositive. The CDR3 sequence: CAWNTQGANEKLFF. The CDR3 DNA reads TGTGCCTGGAACACCCAGGGGGCGAATGAAAAACTGTTTTTT.